The clone carrying this T cell receptor beta chain was detected a few times. Its matching antigen is unknown. Making use of molecular barcodes, quantitative 5'-RACE generated TCR beta libraries. TCRdb re-called the 5' RACE reads through MiXCR, storing one row per CDR3 protein. This table holds 300,000 to 350,000 distinct CDR3 sequences, roughly 14% found once. The data were obtained in a study of CD8 T cells in ankylosing spondylitis. This CDR3 contains 16 residues. Trimming stripped 7 bases from V and 0 bases from J, with 15 bases between. CDR1 and CDR2 (germline): MNHEY, SMNVEV (reference sequence). Study-level results: A CD8+ phenotype characterized the disease-linked clones, which were relatively rare in peripheral blood. Seven to nine highly homologous variants formed a TCR beta motif that appeared characteristic of ankylosing spondylitis blood.

The receptor's source is a male donor with ankylosing spondylitis or in good health (not recorded which). Material: blood, either unsorted or a sorted T cell fraction (not recorded which). The rearrangement joins TRBV27 to TRBJ1-4, with D uncertain. The CDR3 sequence: CASTSSYSTTNEKLFF. The DNA of the CDR3 is TGTGCCAGCACCTCCTCGTACAGTACAACTAATGAAAAACTGTTTTTT.